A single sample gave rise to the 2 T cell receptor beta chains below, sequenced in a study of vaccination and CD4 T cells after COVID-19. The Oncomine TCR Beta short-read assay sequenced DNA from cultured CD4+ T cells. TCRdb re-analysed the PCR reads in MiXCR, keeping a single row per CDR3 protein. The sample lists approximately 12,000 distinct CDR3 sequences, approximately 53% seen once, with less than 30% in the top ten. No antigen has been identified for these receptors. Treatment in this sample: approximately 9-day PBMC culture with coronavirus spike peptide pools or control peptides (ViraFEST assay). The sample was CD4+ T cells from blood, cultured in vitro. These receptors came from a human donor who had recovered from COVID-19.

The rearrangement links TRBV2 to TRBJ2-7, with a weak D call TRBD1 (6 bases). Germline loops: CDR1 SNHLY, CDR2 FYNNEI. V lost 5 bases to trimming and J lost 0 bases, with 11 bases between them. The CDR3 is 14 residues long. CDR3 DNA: TGTGCCAGCAGTTTGGGACAAAGCTCCTACGAGCAGTACTTC. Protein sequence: CASSLGQSSYEQYF.

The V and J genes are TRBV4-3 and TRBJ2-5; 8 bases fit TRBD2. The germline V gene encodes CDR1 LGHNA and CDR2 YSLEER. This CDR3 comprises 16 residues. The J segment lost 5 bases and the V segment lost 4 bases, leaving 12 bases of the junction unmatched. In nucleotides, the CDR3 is TGCGCCAGCAGCCGCCGACCTAGCGGGCTGGGGGAGACCCAGTACTTC. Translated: CASSRRPSGLGETQYF.